The rows below give T cell receptor beta chains drawn from one sample of a study of T cell repertoires in cytomegalovirus infection. TCRdb recomputed calls from the reads with MiXCR, one row per CDR3 protein. The sample lists some 220,000 distinct CDR3 sequences, more than 9% seen once, with 1.5% to 2% in the top ten. What was sequenced was PBMCs. These receptors were taken from a human donor in good health (CMV status not recorded). Some clones in this sample may be carry-over from other donors' samples. The CDR3 runs from the conserved cysteine through the conserved F or W. The D gene is left open where the match is weak. Expanded clones get a size class; other rows say once, few or many, or leave the size out.

TRBJ1-2 many TRBV28 TRBD1 14 CASSLKTGGMSYTF TGTGCCAGCAGTTTAAAGACAGGGGGTATGAGCTACACCTTC
TRBJ2-3 few TRBV28 - 13 CASSFWSSDTQYF TGTGCCAGCAGTTTTTGGAGTTCAGATACGCAGTATTTT
TRBJ2-5 many TRBV7-9 TRBD2 17 CASSSTGTSGLRETQYF TGTGCCAGCAGCTCCACCGGCACTAGCGGATTAAGAGAGACCCAGTACTTC
TRBJ1-5 many TRBV7-9 - 15 CASSSMGGKGQPQHF TGTGCCAGCAGCTCCATGGGGGGGAAAGGTCAGCCCCAGCATTTT
TRBJ1-5 many TRBV7-2 - 13 CASSSDGGQPQHF TGTGCCAGCAGCTCCGACGGGGGTCAGCCCCAGCATTTT
TRBJ2-3 - TRBV9 - 14 CASSAYSGTDTQYF TGTGCCAGCAGCGCCTATAGCGGCACAGATACGCAGTATTTT
TRBJ2-2 many TRBV28 - 15 CASSFAGSDTGELFF TGTGCCAGCAGTTTCGCAGGGAGTGACACCGGGGAGCTGTTTTTT
TRBJ2-2 many TRBV7-2 - 16 CASSLPSGVWTGELFF TGTGCCAGCAGCTTACCTTCGGGGGTGTGGACCGGGGAGCTGTTTTTT
TRBJ2-7 many TRBV10-2 TRBD2 14 CASRLTSGGYEQYF TGCGCCAGCAGACTGACTAGCGGAGGGTACGAGCAGTACTTC
TRBJ1-2 few TRBV20-1 - 11 CSASGGGGYTF TGCAGTGCTTCGGGGGGTGGTGGCTACACCTTC
TRBJ2-5 few TRBV7-3 - 14 CASSLFPSLETQYF TGTGCCAGCAGCTTATTTCCGTCCCTAGAGACCCAGTACTTC
TRBJ1-1 - TRBV28 - 15 CASRKSQGLSTEAFF TGTGCCAGCAGGAAGTCCCAAGGGCTGAGCACTGAAGCTTTCTTT
TRBJ1-1 many TRBV12-3/TRBV12-4 - 14 CASSPTGRNTEAFF TGTGCCAGCAGTCCCACAGGGCGGAACACTGAAGCTTTCTTT
TRBJ2-5 - TRBV19 TRBD2 14 CASSSLAGGETQYF TGTGCCAGTAGTTCACTAGCGGGGGGGGAGACCCAGTACTTC
TRBJ1-2 many TRBV12-3/TRBV12-4 - 14 CASRDRLFLRGYTF TGTGCCAGCAGGGACCGCTTATTTCTGAGAGGCTACACCTTC
TRBJ2-5 - TRBV4-1 - 14 CASSHEGIGKTQYF TGCGCCAGCAGCCACGAAGGGATCGGAAAGACCCAGTACTTC
TRBJ1-1 many TRBV11-3 - 14 CASSSSGGGTEAFF TGTGCCAGCAGCTCCTCCGGGGGGGGAACTGAAGCTTTCTTT
TRBJ2-7 - TRBV7-9 - 17 CASSLVSGAGGSYEQYF TGTGCCAGCAGCTTAGTGTCCGGAGCAGGAGGCTCCTACGAGCAGTACTTC
TRBJ2-2 many TRBV7-2 TRBD2 16 CASSLQLAVNTGELFF TGTGCCAGCAGCTTGCAACTAGCGGTTAACACCGGGGAGCTGTTTTTT
TRBJ2-2 - TRBV5-1 TRBD1 14 CASRRDSITGELFF TGCGCCAGCCGCCGGGACAGTATCACCGGGGAGCTGTTTTTT
TRBJ1-2 many TRBV10-3 - 13 CAIQTGTHYGYTF TGTGCCATCCAAACCGGGACACACTATGGCTACACCTTC
TRBJ2-7 many TRBV5-1 TRBD2 17 CASSFGPPGLAAYEQYF TGCGCCAGCAGCTTCGGACCGCCGGGACTAGCGGCCTACGAGCAGTACTTC
TRBJ2-7 many TRBV7-2 - 13 CASSHGQPYEQYF TGTGCCAGCAGCCATGGACAGCCCTACGAGCAGTACTTC
TRBJ1-6 many TRBV7-2 - 16 CASSLRGGSNNSPLHF TGTGCCAGCAGCCTACGGGGGGGCAGCAATAATTCACCCCTCCACTTT
TRBJ2-7 many TRBV7-2 TRBD1 14 CASRPQTGHYEQYF TGTGCCAGCAGACCTCAGACAGGGCATTACGAGCAGTACTTC
TRBJ2-7 many TRBV6-1 - 14 CASRVGQGGTQQYF TGTGCCAGCAGGGTAGGACAGGGAGGGACCCAGCAGTACTTC
TRBJ2-6 - TRBV28 TRBD1 15 CASYQGAPGANVLTF TGTGCCAGCTACCAGGGGGCGCCTGGGGCCAACGTCCTGACTTTC
TRBJ2-1 - TRBV4-3 - 13 CASSQERTNEQFF TGCGCCAGCAGCCAAGAAAGGACCAATGAGCAGTTCTTC
TRBJ2-3 many TRBV7-7 TRBD1 14 CASSLSDRADTQYF TGTGCCAGCAGCTTAAGCGACAGGGCAGATACGCAGTATTTT
TRBJ2-2 few TRBV3-1 - 15 CASSQGRGNTGELFF TGTGCCAGCAGCCAAGGGCGGGGGAACACCGGGGAGCTGTTTTTT
TRBJ2-5 many TRBV12-3/TRBV12-4 - 11 CASSRKETQYF TGTGCCAGCAGTCGAAAAGAGACCCAGTACTTC
TRBJ2-3 - TRBV28 TRBD2 15 CASSFSGRASDTQYF TGTGCCAGCAGTTTTAGCGGGAGGGCTTCAGATACGCAGTATTTT
TRBJ2-4 few TRBV9 TRBD2 14 CASSTGTSIGIQYF TGTGCCAGCAGCACCGGGACTAGCATCGGGATTCAGTACTTC
TRBJ2-2 - TRBV29-1 - 13 CSVDRGGIGELFF TGCAGCGTTGACAGGGGAGGAATCGGGGAGCTGTTTTTT
TRBJ2-3 - TRBV3-1 TRBD1 17 CASSQTGTGAYTDTQYF TGTGCCAGCAGCCAAACAGGGACAGGGGCCTACACAGATACGCAGTATTTT
TRBJ2-3 few TRBV12-3/TRBV12-4 TRBD2 17 CASSWTSGGRSTDTQYF TGTGCCAGCAGTTGGACTAGCGGGGGGCGGAGCACAGATACGCAGTATTTT
TRBJ2-7 - TRBV5-5 TRBD1 14 CASSPGQGITEQYF TGTGCCAGCAGCCCAGGACAGGGTATCACCGAGCAGTACTTC
TRBJ1-4 - TRBV7-9 - 16 CASSPTNGGDNEKLFF TGTGCCAGCAGCCCTACCAACGGGGGAGATAATGAAAAACTGTTTTTT
TRBJ2-2 few TRBV29-1 TRBD2 15 CSVDTSGGNTGELFF TGCAGCGTTGATACTAGCGGGGGGAACACCGGGGAGCTGTTTTTT
TRBJ1-1 many TRBV29-1 TRBD1 14 CSVGQGTMNTEAFF TGCAGCGTTGGACAGGGGACCATGAACACTGAAGCTTTCTTT
TRBJ2-5 many TRBV7-2 TRBD2 15 CASSQGLGLEETQYF TGTGCCAGCAGCCAAGGACTAGGTCTAGAAGAGACCCAGTACTTC
TRBJ2-7 many TRBV6-5 - 14 CASRTPGQGGEQYF TGTGCCAGCAGGACGCCCGGGCAGGGAGGAGAGCAGTACTTC
TRBJ2-7 - TRBV20-1 TRBD2 16 CSARPGTSGDLYEQYF TGCAGTGCTAGACCCGGGACTAGCGGAGACCTCTACGAGCAGTACTTC